The T cell receptor (beta chain) under discussion was sequenced for a study of cytomegalovirus exposure and HLA in healthy donors. CDR1 and CDR2 (germline): SGHRS, YFSETQ. The CDR3 extends over 16 amino acids. Trimming cost V 7 bases and J 3 bases; bases outside gene matches: 14. Findings and limits, study-wide: Listed as cytomegalovirus-associated were 150 or so TCR beta chains. The records held CMV serostatus as the only immune exposure information. Some public TCRs appeared in many individuals, while most sequences were rare.

The PCR ran on 60 Vbeta and 13 Jbeta primers. Assay: immunoSEQ multiplex PCR; the TCRdb copy retains only in-frame clones and omits some. The sample shows 150,000 to 250,000 clones, roughly 85% of them seen only once. This clone was found once. Its target is unknown. V gene TRBV5-1 combines with J gene TRBJ2-3; 7 bases align to TRBD2. The origin of this receptor is a woman aged 25 to 39 in good health and CMV-seropositive. The specimen sequenced was PBMCs. Here the CDR3 DNA reads TGCGCCAGCGGCGACCTAAAGCGGGGAACGACAGATACGCAGTATTTT. Encoded protein: CASGDLKRGTTDTQYF. Filled out from reference TRBV5-1 and TRBJ2-3, the complete variable domain reads KAGVTQTPRYLIKTRGQQVTLSCSPISGHRSVSWYQQTPGQGLQFLFEYFSETQRNKGNFPGRFSGRQFSNSRSEMNVSTLELGDSALYLCASGDLKRGTTDTQYFGPGTRLTVL.